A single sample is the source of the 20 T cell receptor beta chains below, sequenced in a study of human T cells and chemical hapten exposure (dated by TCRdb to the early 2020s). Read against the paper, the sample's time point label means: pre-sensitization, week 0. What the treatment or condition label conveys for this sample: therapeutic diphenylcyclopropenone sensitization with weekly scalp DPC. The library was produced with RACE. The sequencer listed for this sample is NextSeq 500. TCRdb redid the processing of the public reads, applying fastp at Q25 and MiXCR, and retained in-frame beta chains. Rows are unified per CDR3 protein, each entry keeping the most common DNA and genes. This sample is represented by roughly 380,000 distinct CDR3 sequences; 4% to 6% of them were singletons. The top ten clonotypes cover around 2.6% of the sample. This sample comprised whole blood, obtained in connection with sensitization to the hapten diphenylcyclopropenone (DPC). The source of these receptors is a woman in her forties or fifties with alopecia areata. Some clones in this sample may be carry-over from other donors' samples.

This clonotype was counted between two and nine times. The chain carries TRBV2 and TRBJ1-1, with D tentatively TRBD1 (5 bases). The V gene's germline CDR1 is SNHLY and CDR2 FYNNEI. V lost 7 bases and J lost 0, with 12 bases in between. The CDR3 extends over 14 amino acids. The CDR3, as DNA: TGTGCCAGCACTATGACAGAAATGAACACTGAAGCTTTCTTT. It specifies CASTMTEMNTEAFF.

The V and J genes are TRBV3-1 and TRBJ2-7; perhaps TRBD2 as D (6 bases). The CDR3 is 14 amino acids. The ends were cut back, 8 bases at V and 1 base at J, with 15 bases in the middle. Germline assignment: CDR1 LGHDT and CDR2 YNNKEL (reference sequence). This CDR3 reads CASGSAGLSYEQYF. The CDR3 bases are TGTGCCAGCGGTTCGGCAGGACTATCCTACGAGCAGTACTTC.

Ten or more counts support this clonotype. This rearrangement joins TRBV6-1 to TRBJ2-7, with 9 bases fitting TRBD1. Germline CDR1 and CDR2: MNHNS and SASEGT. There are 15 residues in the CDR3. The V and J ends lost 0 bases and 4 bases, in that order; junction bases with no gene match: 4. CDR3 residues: CASSEAGTGSYEQYF. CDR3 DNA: TGTGCCAGCAGTGAAGCTGGGACAGGGTCATACGAGCAGTACTTC.

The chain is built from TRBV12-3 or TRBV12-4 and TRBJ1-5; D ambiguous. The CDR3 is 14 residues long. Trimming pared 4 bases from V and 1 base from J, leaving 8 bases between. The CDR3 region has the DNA TGTGCCAGCAGTTCGTCCCAAAGCAATCAGCCCCAGCATTTT. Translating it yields CASSSSQSNQPQHF.

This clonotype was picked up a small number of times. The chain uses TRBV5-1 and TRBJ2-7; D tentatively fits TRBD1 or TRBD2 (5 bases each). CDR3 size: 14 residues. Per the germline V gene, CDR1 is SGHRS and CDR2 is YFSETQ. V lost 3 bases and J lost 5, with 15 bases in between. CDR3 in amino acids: CASSSGTGRHEQYF. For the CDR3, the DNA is TGCGCCAGCAGCTCCGGGACCGGTCGACACGAGCAGTACTTC. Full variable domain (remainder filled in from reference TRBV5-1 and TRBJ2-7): KAGVTQTPRYLIKTRGQQVTLSCSPISGHRSVSWYQQTPGQGLQFLFEYFSETQRNKGNFPGRFSGRQFSNSRSEMNVSTLELGDSALYLCASSSGTGRHEQYFGPGTRLTVT.

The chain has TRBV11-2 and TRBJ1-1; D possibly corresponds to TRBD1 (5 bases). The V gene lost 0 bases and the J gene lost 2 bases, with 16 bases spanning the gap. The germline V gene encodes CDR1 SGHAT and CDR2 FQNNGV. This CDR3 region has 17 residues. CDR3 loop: CASSLERGESRNTEAFF. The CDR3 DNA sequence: TGTGCCAGCAGCTTAGAAAGAGGGGAGAGTCGAAACACTGAAGCTTTCTTT.

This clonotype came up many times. The CDR3 is CASSPRYTNQPQHF. In DNA, the CDR3 is TGTGCCAGCAGCCCGAGATACACAAATCAGCCCCAGCATTTT. This chain links TRBV7-8 with TRBJ1-5, with D unclear. This CDR3 comprises 14 residues. Trimming cost V 5 bases and J 4 bases, with 12 bases left between them. Per germline, CDR1 SGHVS and CDR2 FQNEAQ.

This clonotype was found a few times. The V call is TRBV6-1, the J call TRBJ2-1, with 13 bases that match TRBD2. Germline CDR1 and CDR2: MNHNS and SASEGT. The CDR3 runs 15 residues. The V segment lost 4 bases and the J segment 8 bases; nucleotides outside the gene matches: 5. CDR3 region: CASSGRLAGGYEQFF. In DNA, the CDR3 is TGTGCCAGCAGTGGACGACTAGCGGGAGGTTATGAGCAGTTCTTC.

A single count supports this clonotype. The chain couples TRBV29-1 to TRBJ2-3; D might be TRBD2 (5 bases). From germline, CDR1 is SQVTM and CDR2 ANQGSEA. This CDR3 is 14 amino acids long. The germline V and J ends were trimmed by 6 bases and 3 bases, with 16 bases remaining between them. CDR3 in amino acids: CSVAAVGFTDTQYF. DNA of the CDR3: TGCAGCGTAGCAGCGGTGGGGTTTACAGATACGCAGTATTTT.

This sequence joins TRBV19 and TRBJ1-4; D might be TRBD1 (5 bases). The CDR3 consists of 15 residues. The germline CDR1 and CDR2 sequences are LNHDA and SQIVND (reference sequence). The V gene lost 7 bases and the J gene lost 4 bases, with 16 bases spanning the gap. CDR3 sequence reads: CASKRLDSGNEKLFF. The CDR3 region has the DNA TGTGCCAGTAAGAGACTAGACAGCGGTAATGAAAAACTGTTTTTT.

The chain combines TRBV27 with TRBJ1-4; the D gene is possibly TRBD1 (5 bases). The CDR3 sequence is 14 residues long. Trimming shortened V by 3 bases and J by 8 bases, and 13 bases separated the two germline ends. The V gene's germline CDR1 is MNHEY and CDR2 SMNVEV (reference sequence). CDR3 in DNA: TGTGCCAGCAGTTTCAGCGGGGGGAGGGAAAAACTGTTTTTT. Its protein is CASSFSGGREKLFF.

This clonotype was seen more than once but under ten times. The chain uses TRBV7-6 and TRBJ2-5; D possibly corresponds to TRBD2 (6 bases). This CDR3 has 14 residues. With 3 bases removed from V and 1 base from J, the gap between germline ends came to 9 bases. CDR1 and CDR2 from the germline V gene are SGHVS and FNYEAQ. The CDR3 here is CASSFPGGQETQYF. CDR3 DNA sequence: TGTGCCAGCAGCTTCCCCGGGGGCCAAGAGACCCAGTACTTC. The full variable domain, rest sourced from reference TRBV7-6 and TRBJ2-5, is GAGVSQSPRYKVTKRGQDVALRCDPISGHVSLYWYRQALGQGPEFLTYFNYEAQQDKSGLPNDRFSAERPEGSISTLTIQRTEQRDSAMYRCASSFPGGQETQYFGPGTRLLVL.

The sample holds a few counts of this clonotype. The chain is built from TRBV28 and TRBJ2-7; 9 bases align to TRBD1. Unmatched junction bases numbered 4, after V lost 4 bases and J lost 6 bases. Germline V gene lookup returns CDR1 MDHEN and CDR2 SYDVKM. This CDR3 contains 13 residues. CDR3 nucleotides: TGTGCCAGCAGTTGGGGACAGGGAGGCGAGCAGTACTTC. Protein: CASSWGQGGEQYF. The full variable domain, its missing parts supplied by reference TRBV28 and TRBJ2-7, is DVKVTQSSRYLVKRTGEKVFLECVQDMDHENMFWYRQDPGLGLRLIYFSYDVKMKEKGDIPEGYSVSREKKERFSLILESASTNQTSMYLCASSWGQGGEQYFGPGTRLTVT.

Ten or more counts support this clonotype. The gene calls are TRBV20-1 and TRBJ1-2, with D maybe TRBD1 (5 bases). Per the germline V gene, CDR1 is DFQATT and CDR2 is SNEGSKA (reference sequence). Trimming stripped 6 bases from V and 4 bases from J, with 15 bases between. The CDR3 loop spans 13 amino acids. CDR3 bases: TGCAGTGCCTCCTCGGGGGAGGCCTATGGCTACACCTTC. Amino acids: CSASSGEAYGYTF.

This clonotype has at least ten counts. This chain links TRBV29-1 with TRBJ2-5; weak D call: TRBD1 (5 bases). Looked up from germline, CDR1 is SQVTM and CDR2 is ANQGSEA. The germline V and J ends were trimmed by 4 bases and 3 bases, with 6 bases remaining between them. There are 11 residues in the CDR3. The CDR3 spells CSVAREETQYF. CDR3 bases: TGCAGCGTTGCCAGGGAAGAGACCCAGTACTTC.

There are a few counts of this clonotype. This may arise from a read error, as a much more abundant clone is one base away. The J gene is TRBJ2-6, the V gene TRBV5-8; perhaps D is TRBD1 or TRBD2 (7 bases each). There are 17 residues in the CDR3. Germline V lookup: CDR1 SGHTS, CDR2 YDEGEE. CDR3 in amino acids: CAGSLGRGGSGANVLTF. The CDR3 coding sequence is TGTGCCGGCAGCTTAGGCAGGGGGGGCTCTGGGGCCAACGTCCTGACTTTC.

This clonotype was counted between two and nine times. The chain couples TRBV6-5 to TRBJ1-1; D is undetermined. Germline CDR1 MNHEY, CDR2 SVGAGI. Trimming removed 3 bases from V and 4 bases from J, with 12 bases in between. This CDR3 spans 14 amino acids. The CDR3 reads CASSYSDLGTEAFF. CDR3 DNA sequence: TGTGCCAGCAGTTATTCCGACCTGGGCACTGAAGCTTTCTTT.

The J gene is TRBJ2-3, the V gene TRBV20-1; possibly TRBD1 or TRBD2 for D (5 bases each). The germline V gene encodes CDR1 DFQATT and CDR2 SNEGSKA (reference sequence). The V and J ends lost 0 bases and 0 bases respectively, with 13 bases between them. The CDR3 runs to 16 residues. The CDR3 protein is CSARDRKRGSTDTQYF. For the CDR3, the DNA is TGCAGTGCTAGAGATCGGAAACGGGGCAGCACAGATACGCAGTATTTT.

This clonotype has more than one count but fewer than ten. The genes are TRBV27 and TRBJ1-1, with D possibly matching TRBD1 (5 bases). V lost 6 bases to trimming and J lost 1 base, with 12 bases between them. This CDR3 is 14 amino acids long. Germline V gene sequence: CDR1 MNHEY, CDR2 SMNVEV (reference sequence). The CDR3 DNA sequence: TGTGCCAGCAGCAAGGTCAGGGAGAACACTGAAGCTTTCTTT. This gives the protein CASSKVRENTEAFF.

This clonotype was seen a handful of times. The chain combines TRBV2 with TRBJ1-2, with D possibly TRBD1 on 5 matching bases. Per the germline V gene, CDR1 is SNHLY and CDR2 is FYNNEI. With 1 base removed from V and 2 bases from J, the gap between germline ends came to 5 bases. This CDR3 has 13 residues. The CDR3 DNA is TGTGCCAGCAGTGAAGGACAGAACTATGGCTACACCTTC. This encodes CASSEGQNYGYTF.